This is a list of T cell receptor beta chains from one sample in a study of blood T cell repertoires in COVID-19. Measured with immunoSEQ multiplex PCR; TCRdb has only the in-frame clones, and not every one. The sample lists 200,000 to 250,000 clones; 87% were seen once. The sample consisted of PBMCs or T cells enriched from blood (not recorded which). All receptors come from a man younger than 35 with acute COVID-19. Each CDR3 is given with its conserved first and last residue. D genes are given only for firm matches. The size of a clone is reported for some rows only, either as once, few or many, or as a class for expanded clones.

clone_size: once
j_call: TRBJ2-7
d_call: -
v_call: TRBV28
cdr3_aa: CASSLRGYEQYF
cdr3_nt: TGTGCCAGCAGCCTTAGGGGCTACGAGCAGTACTTC

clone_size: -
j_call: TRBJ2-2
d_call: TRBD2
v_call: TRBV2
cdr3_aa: CASSFDRASGSSGELFF
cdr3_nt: TGTGCCAGCAGCTTCGACCGGGCTAGCGGGAGTTCCGGGGAGCTGTTTTTT

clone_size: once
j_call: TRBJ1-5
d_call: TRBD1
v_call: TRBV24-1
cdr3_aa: CATSDGQGGNQPQHF
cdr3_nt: TGTGCCACCAGTGATGGTCAGGGGGGCAATCAGCCCCAGCATTTT

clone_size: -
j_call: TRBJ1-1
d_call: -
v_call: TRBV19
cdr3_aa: CASSRNRVLNTEAFF
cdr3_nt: TGTGCCAGTAGCCGCAACAGGGTATTGAACACTGAAGCTTTCTTT

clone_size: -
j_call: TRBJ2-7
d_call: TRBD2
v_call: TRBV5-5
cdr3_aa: CASSPGTSSYEQYF
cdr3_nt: TGTGCCAGCAGTCCCGGGACTAGCTCCTACGAGCAGTACTTC

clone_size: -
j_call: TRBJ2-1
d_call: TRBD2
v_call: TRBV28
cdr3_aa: CASSFNPGTKYNEQFF
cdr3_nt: TGTGCCAGCAGTTTTAATCCCGGGACTAAATACAATGAGCAGTTCTTC

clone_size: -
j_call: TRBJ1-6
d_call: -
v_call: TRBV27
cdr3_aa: CASRGRSNSPLHF
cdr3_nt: TGTGCCAGCAGGGGCAGGTCTAATTCACCCCTCCACTTT

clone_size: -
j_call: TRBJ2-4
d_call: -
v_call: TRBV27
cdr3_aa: CASRPGTQDLAKNIQYF
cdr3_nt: TGTGCCAGCAGACCAGGTACACAGGACCTAGCCAAAAACATTCAGTACTTC

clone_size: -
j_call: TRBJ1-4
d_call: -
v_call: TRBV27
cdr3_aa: CASSPPTRTRGNEKLFF
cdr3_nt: TGTGCCAGCAGTCCGCCAACGAGGACCAGGGGTAATGAAAAACTGTTTTTT

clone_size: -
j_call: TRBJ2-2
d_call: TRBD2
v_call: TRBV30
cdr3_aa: CAWSVVLAGANTGELFF
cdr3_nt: TGTGCCTGGAGTGTTGTACTAGCGGGAGCGAACACCGGGGAGCTGTTTTTT

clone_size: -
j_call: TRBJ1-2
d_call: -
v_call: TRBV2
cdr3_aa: CASSPTGDNYGYTF
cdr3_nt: TGTGCCAGCTCCCCGACAGGAGATAACTATGGCTACACCTTC

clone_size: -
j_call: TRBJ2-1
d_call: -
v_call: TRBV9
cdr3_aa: CASSVAQAGPNEQFF
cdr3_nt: TGTGCCAGCAGCGTAGCTCAGGCGGGGCCGAATGAGCAGTTCTTC

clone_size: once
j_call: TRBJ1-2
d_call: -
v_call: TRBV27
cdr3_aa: CASSWQGGDGYTF
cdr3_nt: TGTGCCAGCAGTTGGCAGGGTGGTGATGGCTACACCTTC

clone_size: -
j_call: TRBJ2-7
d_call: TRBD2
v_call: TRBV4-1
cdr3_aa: CASSQEISSGWGNEQYF
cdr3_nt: TGCGCCAGCAGCCAAGAGATCTCTAGCGGGTGGGGGAACGAGCAGTACTTC

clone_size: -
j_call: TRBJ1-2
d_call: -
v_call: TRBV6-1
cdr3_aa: CASSEAIGAPNYGYTF
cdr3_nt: TGTGCCAGCAGTGAAGCCATCGGAGCGCCAAACTATGGCTACACCTTC

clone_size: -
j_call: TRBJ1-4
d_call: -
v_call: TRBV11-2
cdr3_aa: CASSLHATNEKLFF
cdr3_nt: TGTGCCAGCAGCTTACATGCAACTAATGAAAAACTGTTTTTT

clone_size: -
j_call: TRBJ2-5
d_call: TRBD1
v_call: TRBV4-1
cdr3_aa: CASSLGQGQETQYF
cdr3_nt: TGCGCCAGCAGCTTAGGACAGGGCCAAGAGACCCAGTACTTC